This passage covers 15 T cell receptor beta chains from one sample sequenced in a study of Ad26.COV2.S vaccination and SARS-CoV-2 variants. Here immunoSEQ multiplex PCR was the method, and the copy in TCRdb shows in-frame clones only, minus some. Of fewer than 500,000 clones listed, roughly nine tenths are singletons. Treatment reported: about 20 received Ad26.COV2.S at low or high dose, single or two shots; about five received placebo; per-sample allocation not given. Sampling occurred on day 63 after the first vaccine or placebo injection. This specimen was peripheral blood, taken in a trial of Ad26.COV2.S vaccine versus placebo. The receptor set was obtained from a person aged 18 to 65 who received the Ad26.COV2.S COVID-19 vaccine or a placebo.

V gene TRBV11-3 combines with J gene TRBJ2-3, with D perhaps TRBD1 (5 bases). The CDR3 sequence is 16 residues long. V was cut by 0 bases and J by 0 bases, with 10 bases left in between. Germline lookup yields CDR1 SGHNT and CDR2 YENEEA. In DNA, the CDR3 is TGTGCCAGCAGCTTAGATATCCCAGGGAGCACAGATACGCAGTATTTT. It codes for CASSLDIPGSTDTQYF.

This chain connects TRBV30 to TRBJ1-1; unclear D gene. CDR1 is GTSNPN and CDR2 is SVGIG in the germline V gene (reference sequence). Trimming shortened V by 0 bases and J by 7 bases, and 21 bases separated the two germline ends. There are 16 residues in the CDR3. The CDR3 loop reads CAWSVLDWRDNGEAFF. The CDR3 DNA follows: TGTGCCTGGAGTGTACTAGATTGGCGGGATAACGGTGAAGCTTTCTTT.

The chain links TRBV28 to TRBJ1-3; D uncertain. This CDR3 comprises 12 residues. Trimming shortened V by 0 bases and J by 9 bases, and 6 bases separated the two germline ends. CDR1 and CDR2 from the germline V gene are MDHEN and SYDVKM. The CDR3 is CASSLWAGTIYF. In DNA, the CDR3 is TGTGCCAGCAGTTTATGGGCGGGCACCATATATTTT.

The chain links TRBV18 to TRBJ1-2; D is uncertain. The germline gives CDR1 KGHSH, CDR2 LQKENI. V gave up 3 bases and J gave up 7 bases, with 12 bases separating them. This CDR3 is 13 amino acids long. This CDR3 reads CASSPAQGIGYTF. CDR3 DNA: TGTGCCAGCTCACCGGCCCAAGGAATTGGCTACACCTTC.

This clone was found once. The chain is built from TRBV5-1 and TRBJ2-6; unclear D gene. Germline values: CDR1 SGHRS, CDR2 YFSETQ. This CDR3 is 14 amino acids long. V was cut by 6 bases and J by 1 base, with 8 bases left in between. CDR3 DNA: TGCGCCAGCAATATATTTTCTGGGGCCAACGTCCTGACTTTC. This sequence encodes CASNIFSGANVLTF.

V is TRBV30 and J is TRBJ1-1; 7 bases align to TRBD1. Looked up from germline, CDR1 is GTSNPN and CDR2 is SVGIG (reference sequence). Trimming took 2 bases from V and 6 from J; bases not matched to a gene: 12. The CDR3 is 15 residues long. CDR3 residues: CAWSRETGPTAEAFF. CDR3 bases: TGTGCCTGGAGTCGTGAGACAGGGCCCACGGCTGAAGCTTTCTTT.

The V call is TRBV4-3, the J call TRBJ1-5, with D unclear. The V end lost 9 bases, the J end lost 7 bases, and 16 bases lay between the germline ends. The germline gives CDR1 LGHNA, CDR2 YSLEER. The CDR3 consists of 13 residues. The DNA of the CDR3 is TGCGCCAGTTCCGCCGGGGAGTGGCAGCCCCAGCATTTT. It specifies CASSAGEWQPQHF.

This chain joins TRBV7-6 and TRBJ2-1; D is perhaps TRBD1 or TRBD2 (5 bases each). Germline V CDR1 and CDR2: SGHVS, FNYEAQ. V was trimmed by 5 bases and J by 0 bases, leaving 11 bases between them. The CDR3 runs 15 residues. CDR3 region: CASSPGSGSYNEQFF. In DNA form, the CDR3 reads TGTGCCAGCAGCCCAGGGAGTGGCTCCTACAATGAGCAGTTCTTC.

For the CDR3, the DNA is TGTGCCAGCAGTGCGGCCGGGAACACTGAAGCTTTCTTT. Its protein is CASSAAGNTEAFF. This chain uses TRBV2 with TRBJ1-1; D call uncertain. V dropped 4 bases and J dropped 1 base, with 7 bases sitting between them. Germline CDR1 is SNHLY and CDR2 is FYNNEI. The CDR3 totals 13 residues.

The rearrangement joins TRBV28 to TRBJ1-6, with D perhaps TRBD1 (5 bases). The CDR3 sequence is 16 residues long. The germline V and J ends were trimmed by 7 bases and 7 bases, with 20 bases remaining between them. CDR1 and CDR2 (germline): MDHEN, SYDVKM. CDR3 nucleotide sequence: TGTGCCAGCATCTTGTCCGACGGGACCGCCAATTCACCCCTCCACTTT. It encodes CASILSDGTANSPLHF.

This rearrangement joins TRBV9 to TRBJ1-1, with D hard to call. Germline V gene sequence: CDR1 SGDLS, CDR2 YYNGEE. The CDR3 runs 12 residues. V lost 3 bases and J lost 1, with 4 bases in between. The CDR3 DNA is TGTGCCAGCAGCGCCCAGAACACTGAAGCTTTCTTT. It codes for CASSAQNTEAFF.

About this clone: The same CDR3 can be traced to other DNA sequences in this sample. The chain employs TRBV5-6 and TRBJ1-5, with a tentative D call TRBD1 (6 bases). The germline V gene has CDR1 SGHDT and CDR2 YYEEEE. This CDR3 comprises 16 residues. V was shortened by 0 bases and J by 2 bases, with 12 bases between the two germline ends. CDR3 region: CASSLGAGAGNQPQHF. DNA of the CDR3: TGTGCCAGCAGCTTGGGGGCAGGGGCGGGCAATCAGCCCCAGCATTTT.

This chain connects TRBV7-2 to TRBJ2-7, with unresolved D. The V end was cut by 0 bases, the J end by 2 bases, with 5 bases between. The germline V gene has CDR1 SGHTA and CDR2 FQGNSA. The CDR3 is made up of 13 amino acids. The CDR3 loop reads CASSLALAYEQYF. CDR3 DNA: TGTGCCAGCAGCTTAGCGCTCGCCTACGAGCAGTACTTC.

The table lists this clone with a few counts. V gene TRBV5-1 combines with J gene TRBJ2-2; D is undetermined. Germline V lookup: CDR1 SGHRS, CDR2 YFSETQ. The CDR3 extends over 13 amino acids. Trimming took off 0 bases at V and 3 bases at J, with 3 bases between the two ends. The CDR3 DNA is TGCGCCAGCAGCTTGGCCTACACCGGGGAGCTGTTTTTT. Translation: CASSLAYTGELFF.

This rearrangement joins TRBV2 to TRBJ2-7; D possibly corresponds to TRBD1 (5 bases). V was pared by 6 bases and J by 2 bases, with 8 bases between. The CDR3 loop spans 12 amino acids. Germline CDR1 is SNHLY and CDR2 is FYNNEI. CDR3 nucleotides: TGTGCCAGCAGCCTGACAGCCTACGAGCAGTACGTC. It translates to CASSLTAYEQYV.